This entry lists 19 T cell receptor beta chains sequenced from one sample in a study of cytomegalovirus exposure and HLA in healthy donors. Amplification used 60 Vbeta primers and 13 Jbeta primers. TCRdb keeps only in-frame clones here, not all; method: immunoSEQ multiplex PCR. The profile shows about 64,000 clones, around 78% of them singletons. Specimen: PBMCs. The receptors come from a man aged 18 to 35 in good health and CMV-seropositive.

This clone was counted a few times. V usage is TRBV27 and J usage is TRBJ2-7; TRBD1 might be the D (5 bases). Trimming pared 5 bases from V and 4 bases from J, leaving 9 bases between. The CDR3 length is 12 residues. CDR1 is MNHEY and CDR2 is SMNVEV in the germline V gene (reference sequence). The CDR3 DNA sequence: TGTGCCAGCAGTGTCCAGGGTTACGAGCAGTACTTC. Translating it yields CASSVQGYEQYF.

For the CDR3, the DNA is TGCGCCAGCAACAGGGTTGGAACCGGGGAGCTGTTTTTT. As protein: CASNRVGTGELFF. This sequence joins TRBV5-1 and TRBJ2-2; tentative D call: TRBD1 (6 bases). The CDR3 has 13 amino acids. V was shortened by 6 bases and J by 5 bases, with 11 bases between the two germline ends. Germline V gene data show CDR1 as SGHRS and CDR2 as YFSETQ.

This rearrangement joins TRBV28 to TRBJ1-1, with D uncertain. Germline V gene lookup returns CDR1 MDHEN and CDR2 SYDVKM. The V end lost 2 bases, the J end lost 0 bases, and 4 bases lay between the germline ends. CDR3 length equals 13 residues. CDR3 sequence reads: CASSLGLNTEAFF. CDR3 DNA sequence: TGTGCCAGCAGTTTAGGGCTGAACACTGAAGCTTTCTTT. The complete variable domain, with remaining parts taken from reference TRBV28 and TRBJ1-1, reads DVKVTQSSRYLVKRTGEKVFLECVQDMDHENMFWYRQDPGLGLRLIYFSYDVKMKEKGDIPEGYSVSREKKERFSLILESASTNQTSMYLCASSLGLNTEAFFGQGTRLTVV.

The V call is TRBV27, the J call TRBJ2-7; the match to TRBD1 covers 8 bases. Germline V gives CDR1 MNHEY, CDR2 SMNVEV (reference sequence). This CDR3 region has 12 residues. With 3 bases clipped from V and 5 bases from J, the junction kept 0 bases outside the gene matches. The CDR3 is CASSLTGDEQYF. CDR3 sequence (DNA): TGTGCCAGCAGTTTGACAGGGGACGAGCAGTACTTC.

The V and J genes are TRBV6-1 and TRBJ2-3, with 9 nucleotides matching TRBD2. CDR1 MNHNS and CDR2 SASEGT come from the germline V gene. The CDR3 has 15 residues. With V trimmed by 6 bases and J by 0 bases, 4 bases remained unmatched. In nucleotides, the CDR3 is TGTGCCAGCAGGCGCCTAGCGGGGAGCACAGATACGCAGTATTTT. This translates into CASRRLAGSTDTQYF.

This rearrangement joins TRBV2 to TRBJ2-1, with 9 positions matching TRBD2. Unmatched junction bases numbered 11, after V lost 1 base and J lost 10 bases. There are 16 residues in the CDR3. Germline values: CDR1 SNHLY, CDR2 FYNNEI. The CDR3 protein is CASSEELAGGPGEQFF. The CDR3 DNA is TGTGCCAGCAGTGAAGAACTAGCGGGTGGGCCTGGGGAGCAGTTCTTC.

J is TRBJ1-2 and V is TRBV6-5; 11 nucleotides align to TRBD1. This CDR3 region has 13 residues. Germline CDR1 and CDR2: MNHEY and SVGAGI. V lost 4 bases and J lost 8; bases outside the gene matches: 3. The CDR3 spells CASSSGQGEGYTF. The CDR3 bases are TGTGCCAGCAGTTCGGGACAGGGGGAAGGCTACACCTTC.

The chain uses TRBV2 and TRBJ2-1; 8 nucleotides match TRBD2. Germline CDR1 reads SNHLY; CDR2 reads FYNNEI. With 9 bases clipped from V and 10 bases from J, the junction kept 8 bases outside the gene matches. The CDR3 has 12 amino acids. CDR3 region: CASEGLAGEQFF. For the CDR3, the DNA is TGTGCCAGTGAAGGACTAGCTGGGGAGCAGTTCTTC.

This rearrangement joins TRBV9 to TRBJ1-4, with 11 bases that match TRBD1. Germline CDR1 is SGDLS and CDR2 is YYNGEE. CDR3 size: 15 residues. V trimming: 2 bases; J trimming: 5 bases; junction bases outside the gene matches: 2. This chain's CDR3 is CASSVGTGGNEKLFF. CDR3 DNA sequence: TGTGCCAGCAGCGTGGGGACAGGGGGGAATGAAAAACTGTTTTTT.

CDR3 nucleotides: TGTGCCAGCAATGATCAGGGCATCACTGAAGCTTTCTTT. This codes for CASNDQGITEAFF. This chain links TRBV28 with TRBJ1-1, with D maybe TRBD1 (5 bases). The V end was cut by 7 bases, the J end by 4 bases, with 13 bases between. Germline V gives CDR1 MDHEN, CDR2 SYDVKM. The CDR3 length is 13 residues.

The chain is built from TRBV5-1 and TRBJ1-1; D is unclear. With 10 bases removed from V and 2 bases from J, the gap between germline ends came to 3 bases. CDR3 length equals 9 residues. Per germline, CDR1 SGHRS and CDR2 YFSETQ. CDR3 amino acids: CALNTEAFF. CDR3 nucleotides: TGCGCCCTTAACACTGAAGCTTTCTTT. Full variable domain (remainder filled in from reference TRBV5-1 and TRBJ1-1): KAGVTQTPRYLIKTRGQQVTLSCSPISGHRSVSWYQQTPGQGLQFLFEYFSETQRNKGNFPGRFSGRQFSNSRSEMNVSTLELGDSALYLCALNTEAFFGQGTRLTVV.

The count of this clone is one. The junction departs from germline at one end; a sequencing error may be responsible. This chain uses TRBV2 with TRBJ2-7; a possible D gene is TRBD2 (5 bases). Germline V CDR1 and CDR2: SNHLY, FYNNEI. The CDR3 contains 12 residues. CDR3 sequence: CASSEAEAGQLF. In DNA, the CDR3 is TGTGCCAGCAGTGAAGCGGAGGCGGGCCAGTTGTTC. Complete variable domain (other parts from reference TRBV2 and TRBJ2-7): EPEVTQTPSHQVTQMGQEVILRCVPISNHLYFYWYRQILGQKVEFLVSFYNNEISEKSEIFDDQFSVERPDGSNFTLKIRSTKLEDSAMYFCASSEAEAGQLFGPGTRLTVT.

The chain recombines TRBV30 with TRBJ1-3; the D gene is possibly TRBD1 (5 bases). Germline V CDR1 and CDR2: GTSNPN, SVGIG (reference sequence). V was clipped by 7 bases and J by 1 base, with 11 bases between them. The CDR3 is 13 amino acids. The CDR3 DNA reads as TGTGCCTTCACCAAGGGGTCTGGAAACACCATATATTTT. Amino acids: CAFTKGSGNTIYF.

CDR3 sequence (DNA): TGTGCCAGCAGCCCACTAGCGGGGGGCCCAGATACGCAGTATTTT. Its protein product is CASSPLAGGPDTQYF. This rearrangement joins TRBV5-4 to TRBJ2-3; 12 bases line up with TRBD2. The germline CDR1 and CDR2 sequences are SGHNT and YYREEE (reference sequence). V was pared by 4 bases and J by 4 bases, with 4 bases of the junction left unmatched. This CDR3 is built from 15 residues. Variable domain in full (rest from reference TRBV5-4 and TRBJ2-3): ETGVTQSPTHLIKTRGQQVTLRCSSQSGHNTVSWYQQALGQGPQFIFQYYREEENGRGNFPPRFSGLQFPNYSSELNVNALELDDSALYLCASSPLAGGPDTQYFGPGTRLTVL.

This chain links TRBV29-1 with TRBJ2-1, with 9 bases identical to TRBD2. This CDR3 comprises 15 residues. The trim removed 8 bases at V and 5 bases at J, leaving 13 bases unmatched. In germline, CDR1 is SQVTM, CDR2 ANQGSEA. The chain's CDR3 is CSPPTCSGRNNEQFF. As DNA, the CDR3 is TGCAGCCCGCCCACTTGTAGCGGGAGAAACAATGAGCAGTTCTTC.

The chain combines TRBV30 with TRBJ1-2, with a weak D call TRBD1 (5 bases). The V and J ends lost 2 bases and 7 bases respectively, with 14 bases between them. Looked up from germline, CDR1 is GTSNPN and CDR2 is SVGIG (reference sequence). The CDR3 covers 13 residues. The CDR3 region is CAWSQFAGGGYTF. CDR3 sequence (DNA): TGTGCCTGGAGTCAGTTTGCCGGGGGTGGCTACACCTTC.

The chain links TRBV30 to TRBJ1-1; D may be TRBD1 (5 bases). CDR1 is GTSNPN, CDR2 SVGIG, per germline (reference sequence). Between the trimmed V and J ends, which lost 2 bases and 1 base, there was a span of 14 bases. This CDR3 has 15 amino acids. The CDR3 sequence is CAWSLRGRANTEAFF. The DNA of the CDR3 is TGTGCCTGGAGTCTACGAGGCAGGGCGAACACTGAAGCTTTCTTT.

The chain joins TRBV19 to TRBJ1-1; D gene ambiguous. Deletions cut 9 bases from V and 1 base from J, with 9 bases between. CDR1 and CDR2 from the germline V gene are LNHDA and SQIVND (reference sequence). The CDR3 is 12 amino acids. The CDR3 DNA sequence: TGTGCCAGCCTAGGAGCGAACACTGAAGCTTTCTTT. This sequence encodes CASLGANTEAFF.

The gene calls are TRBV4-1 and TRBJ1-5, with no clear D. Germline V gene lookup returns CDR1 MGHRA and CDR2 YSYEKL. Trimming took 0 bases from V and 6 from J, leaving 12 bases between them. The CDR3 consists of 15 residues. The CDR3 DNA sequence: TGCGCCAGCAGCCAAGATGGCATGGCCAGTCAGCCCCAGCATTTT. It is translated as CASSQDGMASQPQHF.